This T cell receptor (beta chain) was captured by sequencing in a study of T-cell reconstitution after alpha-beta-depleted transplantation in children. Regarding the study as a whole: Surviving recipient T cells and thymic progenitors produced the high day-60 TCRbeta diversity seen in some patients. T-cell numbers and diversity, one year after transplant, stemmed largely from T cells that were newly produced. Alpha-beta T cells present about two months after transplant were reported to originate from several hundred expanded graft clones.

CDR1 and CDR2 from the germline V gene are KGHSH and LQKENI. The length of the CDR3 is 12 residues. Deletions cut 5 bases from V and 3 bases from J, with 7 bases between. TCRbeta library construction was performed incorporating unique molecular identifiers. One entry per CDR3 protein, called by TCRdb with MiXCR from the PCR reads. The table lists 550,000 to 600,000 distinct CDR3 sequences, 23% of them singletons. As concerns this clonotype: Its antigen is still unknown.

The origin of this receptor is a boy less than two years old who had a stem cell transplant for acute myeloid leukemia, so the T cells may come from the graft donor. V gene TRBV18 combines with J gene TRBJ1-1, with no clear D. Source: PBMCs, mostly from graft donor cells, taken 360 days after TCRalphabeta/CD19-depleted stem cell transplant. The CDR3 region has the DNA TGTGCCAGCTCATACCAGGACACTGAAGCTTTCTTT. Its protein is CASSYQDTEAFF. The variable domain in full, completed from reference TRBV18 and TRBJ1-1, reads NAGVMQNPRHLVRRRGQEARLRCSPMKGHSHVYWYRQLPEEGLKFMVYLQKENIIDESGMPKERFSAEFPKEGPSILRIQQVVRGDSAAYFCASSYQDTEAFFGQGTRLTVV.